These 6 T cell receptor beta chains were all obtained from the same sample, sequenced in a study of cytomegalovirus exposure and HLA in healthy donors. Amplification used 60 Vbeta primers and 13 Jbeta primers. Assay: immunoSEQ multiplex PCR; the TCRdb copy retains only in-frame clones and omits some. The specimen's table records some 120,000 clones. The sample consisted of PBMCs. Every receptor here comes from an older woman in good health and CMV-seronegative.

V and J are TRBV5-6 and TRBJ2-4; D is uncertain. The CDR3 contains 11 residues. The V end lost 3 bases, the J end lost 7 bases, and 5 bases lay between the germline ends. Germline V lookup: CDR1 SGHDT, CDR2 YYEEEE. The CDR3 nucleotides read TGTGCCAGCAGCTCCCTCAACATTCAGTACTTC. Translated: CASSSLNIQYF.

The chain recombines TRBV5-3 with TRBJ1-6; D is possibly TRBD1 (6 bases). TRBV5-3 is recorded as an ORF, its role being uncertain. CDR3 length: 19 amino acids. Trimming took 4 bases from V and 0 from J, leaving 20 bases between them. DNA of the CDR3: TGTGCCAGAAGCAGAGGGATACAGGGAGGGAGCTCCTATAATTCACCCCTCCACTTT. Amino acids: CARSRGIQGGSSYNSPLHF.

The chain is built from TRBV7-6 and TRBJ1-1, with a tentative D call TRBD1 (6 bases). Per germline, CDR1 SGHVS and CDR2 FNYEAQ. With 4 bases removed from V and 0 bases from J, the gap between germline ends came to 12 bases. The length of the CDR3 is 15 residues. CDR3 amino acids: CASSSTGRMNTEAFF. CDR3 nucleotide sequence: TGTGCCAGCAGCTCTACAGGGAGAATGAACACTGAAGCTTTCTTT.

This chain connects TRBV11-1 to TRBJ2-2; 14 bases match TRBD2. CDR1 and CDR2 from the germline V gene are SGHAT and FQDESV (reference sequence). This CDR3 is built from 16 residues. Trimming removed 4 bases from V and 6 bases from J; junction bases left unmatched: 4. CDR3 DNA: TGTGCCAGCAGCTCGGGACTAGCGGGAGTGTCCGGGGAGCTGTTTTTT. Protein: CASSSGLAGVSGELFF. The full variable domain, completed using reference TRBV11-1 and TRBJ2-2, is EAEVAQSPRYKITEKSQAVAFWCDPISGHATLYWYRQILGQGPELLVQFQDESVVDDSQLPKDRFSAERLKGVDSTLKIQPAELGDSAMYLCASSSGLAGVSGELFFGEGSRLTVL.

The chain employs TRBV5-6 and TRBJ2-2; 9 nucleotides agree with TRBD2. V dropped 0 bases and J dropped 3; count of bases not matched to a gene: 3. From germline, CDR1 is SGHDT and CDR2 YYEEEE. CDR3 length: 16 amino acids. Here the CDR3 reads CASSLVAGAYTGELFF. DNA for the CDR3: TGTGCCAGCAGCTTGGTAGCGGGAGCTTACACCGGGGAGCTGTTTTTT.

The J gene is TRBJ1-1, the V gene TRBV28; 8 nucleotides line up with TRBD1. CDR1 and CDR2 (germline): MDHEN, SYDVKM. The CDR3 has 15 residues. The ends lost 5 bases at V and 3 bases at J; junction bases unmatched: 8. Here the CDR3 DNA reads TGTGCCAGCAGTCTAGGCAGGGGGCGGTACACTGAAGCTTTCTTT. The encoded protein is CASSLGRGRYTEAFF.